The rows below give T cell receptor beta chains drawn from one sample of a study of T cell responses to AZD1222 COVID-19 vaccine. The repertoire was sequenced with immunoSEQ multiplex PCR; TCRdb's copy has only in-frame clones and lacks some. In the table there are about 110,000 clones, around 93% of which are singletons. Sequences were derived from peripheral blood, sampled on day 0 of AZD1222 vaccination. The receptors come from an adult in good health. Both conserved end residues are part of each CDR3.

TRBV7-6	CASSPTSGAQGPQHF
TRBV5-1	CARPTSPSTEMNTEAFF
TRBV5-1	CASSSGTSGGRPYEQYF
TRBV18	CASSPARNAPDTEAFF
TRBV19	CASSIGGRGRNQPQHF
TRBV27	CASSSGANGYTF
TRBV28	CASSLGNQPQHF
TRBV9	CASSVEAGFTYEQYF
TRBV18	CASSPSGTGAGNTIYF
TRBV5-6	CASSLMTGRYEQYF